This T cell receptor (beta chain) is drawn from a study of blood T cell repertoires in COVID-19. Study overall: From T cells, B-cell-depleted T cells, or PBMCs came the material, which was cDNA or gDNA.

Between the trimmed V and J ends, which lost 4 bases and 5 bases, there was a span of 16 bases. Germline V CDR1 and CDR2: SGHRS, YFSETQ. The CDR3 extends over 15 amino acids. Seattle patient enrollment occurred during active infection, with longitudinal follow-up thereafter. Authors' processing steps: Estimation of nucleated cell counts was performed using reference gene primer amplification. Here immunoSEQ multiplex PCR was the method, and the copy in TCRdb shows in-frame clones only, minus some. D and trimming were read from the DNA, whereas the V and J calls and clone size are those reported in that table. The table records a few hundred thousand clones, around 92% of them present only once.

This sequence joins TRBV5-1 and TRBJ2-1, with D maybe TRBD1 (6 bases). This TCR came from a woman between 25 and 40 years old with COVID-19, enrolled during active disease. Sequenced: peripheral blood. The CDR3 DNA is TGCGCCAGCAGCATTGGACAGCTGGTAGACAATGAGCAGTTCTTC. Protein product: CASSIGQLVDNEQFF.